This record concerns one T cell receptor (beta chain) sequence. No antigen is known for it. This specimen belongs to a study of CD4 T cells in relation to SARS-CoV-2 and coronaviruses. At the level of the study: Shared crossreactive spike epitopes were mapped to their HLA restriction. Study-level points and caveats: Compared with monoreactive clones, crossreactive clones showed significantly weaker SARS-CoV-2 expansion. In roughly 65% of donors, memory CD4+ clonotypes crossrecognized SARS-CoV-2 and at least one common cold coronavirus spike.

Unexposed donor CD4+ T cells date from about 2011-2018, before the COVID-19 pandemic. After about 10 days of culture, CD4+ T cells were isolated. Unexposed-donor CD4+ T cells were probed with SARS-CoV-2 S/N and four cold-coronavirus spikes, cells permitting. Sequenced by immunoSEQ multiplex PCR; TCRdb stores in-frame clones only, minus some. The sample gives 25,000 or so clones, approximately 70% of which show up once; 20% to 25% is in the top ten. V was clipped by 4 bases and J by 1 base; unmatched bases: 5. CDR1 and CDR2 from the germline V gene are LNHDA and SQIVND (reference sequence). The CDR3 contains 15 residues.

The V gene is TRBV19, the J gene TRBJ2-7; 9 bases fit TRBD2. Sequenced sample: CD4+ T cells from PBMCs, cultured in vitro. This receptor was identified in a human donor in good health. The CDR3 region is CASSTRTSVSYEQYF. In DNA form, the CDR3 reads TGTGCCAGTAGTACCCGGACTAGCGTGTCCTACGAGCAGTACTTC.